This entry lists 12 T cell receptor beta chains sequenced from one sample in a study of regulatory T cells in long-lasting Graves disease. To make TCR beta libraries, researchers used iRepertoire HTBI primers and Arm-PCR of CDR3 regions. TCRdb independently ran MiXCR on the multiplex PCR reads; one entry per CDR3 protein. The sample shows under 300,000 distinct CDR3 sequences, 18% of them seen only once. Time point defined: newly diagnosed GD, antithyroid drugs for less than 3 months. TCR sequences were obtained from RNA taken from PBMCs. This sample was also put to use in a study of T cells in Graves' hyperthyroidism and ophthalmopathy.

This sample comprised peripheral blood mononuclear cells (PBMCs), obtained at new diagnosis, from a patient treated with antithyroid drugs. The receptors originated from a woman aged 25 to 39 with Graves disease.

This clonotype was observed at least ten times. CDR3 region: CASSQDWGPSEAFF. Written as DNA, the CDR3 is TGCGCCAGCAGCCAAGATTGGGGGCCCAGTGAAGCTTTCTTT. This sequence joins TRBV4-1 and TRBJ1-1; the D gene is possibly TRBD1 (6 bases). This CDR3 is built from 14 residues. V dropped 0 bases and J dropped 7 bases, with 12 bases sitting between them. CDR1 and CDR2 from the germline V gene are MGHRA and YSYEKL.

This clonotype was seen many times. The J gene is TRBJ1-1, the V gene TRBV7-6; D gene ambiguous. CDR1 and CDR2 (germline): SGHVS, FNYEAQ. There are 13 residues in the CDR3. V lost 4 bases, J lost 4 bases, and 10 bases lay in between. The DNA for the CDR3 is TGTGCCAGCAGCTCCGACCCGTCCACTGAAGCTTTCTTT. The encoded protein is CASSSDPSTEAFF.

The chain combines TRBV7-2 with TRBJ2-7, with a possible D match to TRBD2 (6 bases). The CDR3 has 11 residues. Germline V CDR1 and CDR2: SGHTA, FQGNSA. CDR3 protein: CAAVNGGEQYF. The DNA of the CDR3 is TGTGCAGCGGTGAATGGAGGGGAGCAGTACTTC.

This CDR3 reads CASSLGTGVVYGYTF. In nucleotides, the CDR3 is TGTGCCAGCAGCTTAGGGACAGGGGTGGTCTATGGCTACACCTTC. The chain combines TRBV7-2 with TRBJ1-2, with 9 bases lining up with TRBD1. Germline assignment: CDR1 SGHTA and CDR2 FQGNSA. Trimming took 1 base from V and 4 from J; bases not matched to a gene: 4. The CDR3 length is 15 residues.

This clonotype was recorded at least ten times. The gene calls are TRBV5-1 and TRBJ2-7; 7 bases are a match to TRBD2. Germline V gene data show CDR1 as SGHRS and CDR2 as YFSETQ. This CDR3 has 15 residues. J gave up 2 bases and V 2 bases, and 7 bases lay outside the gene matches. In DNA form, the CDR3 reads TGCGCCAGCAGCTTCCGCAGGGAGGGTCCCTACGAGCAGTACTTC. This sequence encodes CASSFRREGPYEQYF.

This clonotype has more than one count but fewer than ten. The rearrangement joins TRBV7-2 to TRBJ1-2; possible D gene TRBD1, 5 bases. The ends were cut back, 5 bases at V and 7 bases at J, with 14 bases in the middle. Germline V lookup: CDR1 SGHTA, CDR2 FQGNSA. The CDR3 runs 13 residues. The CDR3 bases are TGTGCCAGCAGCCCCGGGAGAAGGGGTGGCTACACCTTC. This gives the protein CASSPGRRGGYTF.

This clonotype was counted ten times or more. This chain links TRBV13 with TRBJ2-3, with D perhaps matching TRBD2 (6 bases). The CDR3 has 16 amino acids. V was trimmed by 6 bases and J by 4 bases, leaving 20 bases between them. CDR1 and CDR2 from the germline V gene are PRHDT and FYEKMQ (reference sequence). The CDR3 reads CASRSTPLGGADTQYF. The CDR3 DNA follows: TGTGCCAGCAGATCCACCCCCCTTGGAGGGGCAGATACGCAGTATTTT.

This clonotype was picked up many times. The CDR3 loop is CASSEATENSPLHF. CDR3 sequence (DNA): TGTGCCAGCAGTGAGGCGACAGAGAATTCACCCCTCCACTTT. The chain couples TRBV6-1 to TRBJ1-6; D is perhaps TRBD1 (5 bases). CDR1 and CDR2 from the germline V gene are MNHNS and SASEGT. Trimming shortened V by 3 bases and J by 7 bases, and 10 bases separated the two germline ends. This CDR3 is 14 amino acids long.

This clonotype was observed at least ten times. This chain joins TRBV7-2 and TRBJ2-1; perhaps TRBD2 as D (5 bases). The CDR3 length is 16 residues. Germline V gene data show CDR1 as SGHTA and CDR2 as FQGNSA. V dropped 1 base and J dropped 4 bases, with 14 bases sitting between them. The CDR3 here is CASSLDPGYGYNEQFF. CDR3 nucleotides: TGTGCCAGCAGCTTAGATCCGGGATACGGGTACAATGAGCAGTTCTTC. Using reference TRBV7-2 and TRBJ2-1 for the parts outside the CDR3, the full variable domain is GAGVSQSPSNKVTEKGKDVELRCDPISGHTALYWYRQSLGQGLEFLIYFQGNSAPDKSGLPSDRFSAERTGGSVSTLTIQRTQQEDSAVYLCASSLDPGYGYNEQFFGPGTRLTVL.

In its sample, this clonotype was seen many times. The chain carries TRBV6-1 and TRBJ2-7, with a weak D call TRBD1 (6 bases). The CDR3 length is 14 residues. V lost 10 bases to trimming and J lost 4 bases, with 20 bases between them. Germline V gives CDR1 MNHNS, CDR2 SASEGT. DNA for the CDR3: TGTGCCACCGTAGTCGGCAGGGGACGGTACGAGCAGTACTTC. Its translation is CATVVGRGRYEQYF.

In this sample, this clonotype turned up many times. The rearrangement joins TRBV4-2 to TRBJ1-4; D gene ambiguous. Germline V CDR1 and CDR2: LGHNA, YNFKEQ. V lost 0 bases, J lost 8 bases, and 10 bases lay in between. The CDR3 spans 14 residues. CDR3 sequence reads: CASSQEGQEEKLFF. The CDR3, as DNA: TGTGCCAGCAGCCAAGAAGGGCAGGAAGAAAAACTGTTTTTT.

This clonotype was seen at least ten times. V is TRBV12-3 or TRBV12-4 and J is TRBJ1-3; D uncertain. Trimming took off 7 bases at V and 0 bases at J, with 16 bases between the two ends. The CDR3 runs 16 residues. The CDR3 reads CASTERWIDSGNTIYF. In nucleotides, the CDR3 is TGTGCCAGCACCGAAAGGTGGATCGACTCTGGAAACACCATATATTTT.